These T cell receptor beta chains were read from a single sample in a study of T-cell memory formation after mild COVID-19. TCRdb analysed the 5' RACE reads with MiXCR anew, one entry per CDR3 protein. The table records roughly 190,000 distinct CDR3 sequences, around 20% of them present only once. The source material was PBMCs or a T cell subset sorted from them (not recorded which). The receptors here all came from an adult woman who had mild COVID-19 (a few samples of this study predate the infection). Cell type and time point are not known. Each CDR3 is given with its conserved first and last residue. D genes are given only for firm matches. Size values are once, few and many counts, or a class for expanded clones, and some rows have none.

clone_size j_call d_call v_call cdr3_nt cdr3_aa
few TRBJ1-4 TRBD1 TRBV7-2 TGTGCCAGCAGCTTAGGCAGGGGGTCTGAAAAACTGTTTTTT CASSLGRGSEKLFF
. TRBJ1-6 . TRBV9 TGTGCCAGCAGCGTAGCAGGGAGCTCCTATAATTCACCCCTCCACTTT CASSVAGSSYNSPLHF
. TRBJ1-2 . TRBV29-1 TGCAGCGCCCTAGGTTGGCAGGGGAGCTACACCTTC CSALGWQGSYTF
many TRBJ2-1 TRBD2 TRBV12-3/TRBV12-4 TGTGCCAGCAGTTTAGTTATTTGGGCTAGCGGGAGGAATGAGCAGTTCTTC CASSLVIWASGRNEQFF
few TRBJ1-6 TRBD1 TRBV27 TGTGCCAGCAGTCTTCAGTTCGGGACAGGTCTTTCACCCCTCCACTTT CASSLQFGTGLSPLHF
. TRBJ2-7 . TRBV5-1 TGCGCCAGCAGCTTGGGGACTACATCCTACGAGCAGTACTTC CASSLGTTSYEQYF
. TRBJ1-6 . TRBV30 TGTGCCTGGCGGGGGGACGGTGATTCACCCCTCCACTTT CAWRGDGDSPLHF
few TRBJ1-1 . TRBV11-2 TGTGCCAGCAGCTCTCCCTGGGGGGGGCAGGGTGGTGAAGCTTTCTTT CASSSPWGGQGGEAFF
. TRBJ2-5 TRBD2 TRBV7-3 TGTGCCAGCAGCTTATCCCAGGGACTACCGCGAGAGACCCAGTACTTC CASSLSQGLPRETQYF
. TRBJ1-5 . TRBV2 TGTGCCAGCAGTGAAGGTTTAGCGAGGGACAATCAGCCCCAGCATTTT CASSEGLARDNQPQHF
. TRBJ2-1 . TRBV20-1 TGCAGTGCTGGCCCGGCCCGTCGACTAGGTTCCTACAATGAGCAGTTCTTC CSAGPARRLGSYNEQFF
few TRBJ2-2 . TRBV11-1 TGTGCCAGCAGCTTACGGCTTGCGAACACCGGGGAGCTGTTTTTT CASSLRLANTGELFF
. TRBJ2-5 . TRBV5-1 TGCGCCAGCAGCTTGGGAAGTGTAGAGACCCAGTACTTC CASSLGSVETQYF
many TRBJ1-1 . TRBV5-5 TGTGCCAGCAGCTTCATGGAAGCCACTGAAGCTTTCTTT CASSFMEATEAFF
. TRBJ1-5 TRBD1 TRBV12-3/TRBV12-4 TGTGCCAGCAGGGTCACAGGGGCGATTAATCAGCCCCAGCATTTT CASRVTGAINQPQHF
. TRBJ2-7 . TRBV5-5 TGTGCCAGCAGTCGCGGTTGGGCCTACGAGCAGTACTTC CASSRGWAYEQYF
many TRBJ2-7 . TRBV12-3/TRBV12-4 TGTGCCAGCAGGCAAGCGGAAACCTCCTACGAGCAGTACTTC CASRQAETSYEQYF
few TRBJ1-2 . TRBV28 TGTGCCAGCAGTTTAGAGGAGGACTATGGCTACACCTTC CASSLEEDYGYTF
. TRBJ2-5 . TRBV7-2 TGTGCCAGCAGCTTAGGTCGGGGTCTTGGAGAGACCCAGTACTTC CASSLGRGLGETQYF
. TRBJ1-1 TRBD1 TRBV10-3 TGTGCCATCAGTGAGTTACAGACAGGGAGGGAACTCACTGAAGCTTTCTTT CAISELQTGRELTEAFF
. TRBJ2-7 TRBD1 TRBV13 TGTGCCAGCAGCTTAGGGTCCTACAGGGGGTTGTCCTACGAGCAGTACTTC CASSLGSYRGLSYEQYF
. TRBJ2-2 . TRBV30 TGTGCCTGGAGTGTGGGACTGAACACCGGGGAGCTGTTTTTT CAWSVGLNTGELFF
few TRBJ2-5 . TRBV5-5 TGTGCCAGCAGCGAGAAAGTGGTCAGCGCAGATTTCTTC CASSEKVVSADFF
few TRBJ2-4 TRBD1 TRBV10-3 TGTGCCATCAGTGAGTTGGGACAGCGAAACATTCAGTACTTC CAISELGQRNIQYF
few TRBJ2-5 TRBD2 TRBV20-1 TGCAGTGCTGAGGCCGGGAGGCCAAAAGAGACCCAGTACTTC CSAEAGRPKETQYF
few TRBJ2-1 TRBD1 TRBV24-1 TGTGCCACCAGTGATGCCGGGACAGGGAAAGGCAATGAGCAGTTCTTC CATSDAGTGKGNEQFF
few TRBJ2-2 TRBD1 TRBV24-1 TGTGCCACCAGTCCCTCACCCCGACAGGGGACCCTCACCGGGGAGCTGTTTTTT CATSPSPRQGTLTGELFF
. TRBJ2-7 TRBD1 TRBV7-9 TGTGCCAGCAGCTTACTTTCCCAGGGGGAGTACTTC CASSLLSQGEYF
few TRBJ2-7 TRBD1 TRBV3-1 TGTGCCAGCAGCCCCCAGGACAGGGGTTCCGAGCAGTACTTC CASSPQDRGSEQYF
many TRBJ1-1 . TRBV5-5 TGTGCCAGCAGCTTTGGGGGGAACACTGAAGCTTTCTTT CASSFGGNTEAFF
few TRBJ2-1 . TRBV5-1 TGCGCCAGCAGCTTGGACGTCGTGGGTCTCGGGGAGTTCTTC CASSLDVVGLGEFF
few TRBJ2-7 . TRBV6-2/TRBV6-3 TGTGCCAGCAGTTACCGGGCAGCCTACGAGCAGTACTTC CASSYRAAYEQYF
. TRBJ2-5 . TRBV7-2 TGTGCCAGCAGCTTAGGGGGGTGGGAGACCCAGTACTTC CASSLGGWETQYF
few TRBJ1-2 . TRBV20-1 TGCAGTGCCGCCAGGTTGACAATAAACTATGGCTACACCTTC CSAARLTINYGYTF
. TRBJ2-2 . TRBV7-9 TGTGCCAGCAGCCCCTTTTACGGGACGGGACCCTCGAACACCGGGGAGCTGTTTTTT CASSPFYGTGPSNTGELFF
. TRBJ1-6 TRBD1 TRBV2 TGTGCCAGCAACCGACAGGGCGGGAGCGGTTCACCCCTCCACTTT CASNRQGGSGSPLHF
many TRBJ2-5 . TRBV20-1 TGCAGTGTACTTCAGACATTCCAAGAGACCCAGTACTTC CSVLQTFQETQYF
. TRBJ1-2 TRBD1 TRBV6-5 TGTGCCAGCAGTTACCAATACAGGGGTGGCTACACCTTC CASSYQYRGGYTF
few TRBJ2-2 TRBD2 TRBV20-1 TGCAGTGCTAGAAGACTAGCGGGAGTCACCGGGGAGCTGTTTTTT CSARRLAGVTGELFF
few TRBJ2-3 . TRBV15 TGTGCCACCAGCAGAGATATGGGGTCAGATACGCAGTATTTT CATSRDMGSDTQYF